The 19 T cell receptor beta chains reported below all come from one sample, sequenced in a study of T cell repertoires in cytomegalovirus infection. Each CDR3 protein gets one entry after TCRdb re-called the reads with MiXCR. The sample records approximately 340,000 distinct CDR3 sequences, 25% to 30% being singletons. These receptors' targets are unknown. The sample here was cultured PBMCs, taken from culture after CMV antigen stimulation. Every receptor here comes from a human donor in good health (CMV status not recorded). Some clones in this sample may be carry-over from other donors' samples.

The chain has TRBV9 and TRBJ1-5; a possible D gene is TRBD1 (5 bases). The CDR3 extends over 15 amino acids. Germline V lookup: CDR1 SGDLS, CDR2 YYNGEE. Trimming shortened V by 0 bases and J by 6 bases, and 13 bases separated the two germline ends. The CDR3 bases are TGTGCCAGCAGCGTAGATTCAGGGAAAGGTCAGCCCCAGCATTTT. Residues: CASSVDSGKGQPQHF.

The rearrangement links TRBV4-2 to TRBJ1-5; D is perhaps TRBD1 (5 bases). Looked up from germline, CDR1 is LGHNA and CDR2 is YNFKEQ. The CDR3 has 16 amino acids. The V end lost 2 bases, the J end lost 3 bases, and 14 bases lay between the germline ends. CDR3: CASSQSGGGNNQPQHF. The DNA for the CDR3 is TGTGCCAGCAGCCAAAGCGGGGGAGGGAACAATCAGCCCCAGCATTTT.

A few counts support this clonotype. V is TRBV11-2 and J is TRBJ1-4; D remains unclear. Between the trimmed V and J ends, which lost 5 bases and 4 bases, there was a span of 20 bases. Germline CDR1 and CDR2: SGHAT and FQNNGV. The CDR3 loop spans 17 amino acids. Here the CDR3 reads CASSAAFKFGSNEKLFF. The CDR3 nucleotides are TGTGCCAGCAGCGCAGCCTTCAAATTCGGCAGTAATGAAAAACTGTTTTTT.

The rearrangement uses TRBV19 and TRBJ1-1, with D uncertain. The CDR3 totals 11 residues. CDR1 is LNHDA, CDR2 SQIVND, per germline (reference sequence). V lost 7 bases and J lost 3, with 6 bases in between. The CDR3 sequence is CASTVDTEAFF. In DNA form, the CDR3 reads TGTGCCAGTACTGTGGACACTGAAGCTTTCTTT.

J is TRBJ2-3 and V is TRBV7-6, with unresolved D. The CDR3 contains 15 residues. Trimming stripped 2 bases from V and 0 bases from J, with 9 bases between. From germline, CDR1 is SGHVS and CDR2 FNYEAQ. The CDR3 here is CASSLRTRSTDTQYF. DNA of the CDR3: TGTGCCAGCAGCTTAAGGACCCGTAGCACAGATACGCAGTATTTT.

This clonotype came up a few times. The rearrangement joins TRBV2 to TRBJ1-2, with 12 bases matching TRBD1. The CDR3 covers 15 residues. CDR1 SNHLY and CDR2 FYNNEI come from the germline V gene. Trimming at V came to 6 bases and at J to 4 bases, leaving 6 bases not matched to a gene. The CDR3 bases are TGTGCCAGCAGATTGGGACAGGGGGCCGTCTATGGCTACACCTTC. Translating gives CASRLGQGAVYGYTF. The full variable domain, with the rest looked up from reference TRBV2 and TRBJ1-2, is EPEVTQTPSHQVTQMGQEVILRCVPISNHLYFYWYRQILGQKVEFLVSFYNNEISEKSEIFDDQFSVERPDGSNFTLKIRSTKLEDSAMYFCASRLGQGAVYGYTFGSGTRLTVV.

A single count supports this clonotype. This chain uses TRBV7-2 with TRBJ1-6; no clear D. Looked up from germline, CDR1 is SGHTA and CDR2 is FQGNSA. The CDR3 extends over 15 amino acids. Trimming took off 1 base at V and 5 bases at J, with 9 bases between the two ends. In DNA form, the CDR3 reads TGTGCCAGCAGCTTAGACTCAGAAGATAATTCACCCCTCCACTTT. Translating gives CASSLDSEDNSPLHF.

This clonotype showed up many times. The chain employs TRBV6-2 or TRBV6-3 and TRBJ1-1; no clear D. Trimming pared 2 bases from V and 4 bases from J, leaving 11 bases between. This CDR3 comprises 14 residues. The germline gives CDR1 MNHEY, CDR2 SVGEGT. CDR3 amino acids: CASSYRAEGTEAFF. CDR3 nucleotides: TGTGCCAGCAGTTACCGGGCGGAGGGCACTGAAGCTTTCTTT.

The V gene is TRBV6-6, the J gene TRBJ1-1; 10 bases align to TRBD1. Germline V gene lookup returns CDR1 MNHNY and CDR2 SVGAGI (reference sequence). The V segment lost 6 bases and the J segment 0 bases; nucleotides outside the gene matches: 10. The CDR3 has 17 residues. The CDR3 loop is CASRPEGDRGLNTEAFF. For the CDR3, the DNA is TGTGCCAGCAGACCCGAAGGGGACAGGGGACTGAACACTGAAGCTTTCTTT.

This clonotype was recorded many times. V usage is TRBV7-6 and J usage is TRBJ1-6; unclear D gene. The germline CDR1 and CDR2 sequences are SGHVS and FNYEAQ. The CDR3 is made up of 16 amino acids. Trimming cost V 5 bases and J 8 bases, with 19 bases left between them. CDR3 sequence: CASSHRRAGRDSPLHF. DNA for the CDR3: TGTGCCAGCAGCCACCGGCGAGCTGGTAGGGATTCACCCCTCCACTTT.

The genes are TRBV20-1 and TRBJ2-5; 7 nucleotides line up with TRBD2. CDR1 and CDR2 (germline): DFQATT, SNEGSKA (reference sequence). The CDR3 is 14 amino acids. The CDR3 DNA follows: TGCAGCCTATGGGAGGGAGGGGAAAGCAGAGCTCAGTACTTC. Translating gives CSLWEGGESRAQYF.

V gene TRBV20-1 combines with J gene TRBJ2-7; D might be TRBD2 (6 bases). Trimming shortened V by 5 bases and J by 0 bases, and 17 bases separated the two germline ends. Germline CDR1 and CDR2: DFQATT and SNEGSKA (reference sequence). The CDR3 runs 15 residues. As DNA, the CDR3 is TGCAGTGCTCCGCCCCCTAGCGAGAGCTCCTACGAGCAGTACTTC. Amino acid sequence: CSAPPPSESSYEQYF.

This clonotype appeared a few times. The rearrangement links TRBV5-4 to TRBJ2-1; TRBD2 matches at 8 bases. This CDR3 has 17 amino acids. V trimming: 3 bases; J trimming: 4 bases; junction bases outside the gene matches: 12. Germline V lookup: CDR1 SGHNT, CDR2 YYREEE (reference sequence). The CDR3 region is CASSSTSRTSRYNEQFF. The CDR3 nucleotides read TGTGCCAGCAGCTCTACGTCGAGGACTAGCCGTTACAATGAGCAGTTCTTC.

The V call is TRBV13, the J call TRBJ2-7, with 9 bases matching TRBD1. The J segment lost 1 base and the V segment lost 5 bases, leaving 6 bases of the junction unmatched. Germline V gene data show CDR1 as PRHDT and CDR2 as FYEKMQ (reference sequence). The CDR3 is 15 residues long. The CDR3 sequence is CASSREQGASYEQYF. CDR3 nucleotides: TGTGCCAGCAGCCGGGAACAGGGGGCATCCTACGAGCAGTACTTC.

This clonotype has more than one count but fewer than ten. V gene TRBV7-3 combines with J gene TRBJ1-1; tentatively, D is TRBD1 (5 bases). The CDR3 sequence is 13 residues long. V lost 1 base and J 11 bases, leaving 14 bases between the germline ends. Looked up from germline, CDR1 is SGHTA and CDR2 is FQGTGA. CDR3 protein: CASSLNSGAAAFF. The CDR3 region has the DNA TGTGCCAGCAGCTTAAACAGCGGGGCCGCGGCTTTCTTT.

The rearrangement links TRBV20-1 to TRBJ1-2; no clear D gene. V was shortened by 7 bases and J by 5 bases, with 11 bases between the two germline ends. The CDR3 is 11 residues long. The V gene's germline CDR1 is DFQATT and CDR2 SNEGSKA (reference sequence). DNA for the CDR3: TGCAGTGGCGGGATGGAGTATGGCTACACCTTC. This sequence encodes CSGGMEYGYTF.

This clonotype showed up many times. This chain joins TRBV7-9 and TRBJ2-3; D remains unclear. The CDR3 totals 12 residues. V was pared by 4 bases and J by 6 bases, with 8 bases between. CDR1 and CDR2 (germline): SEHNR, FQNEAQ (reference sequence). The DNA for the CDR3 is TGTGCCAGCAGCTCCCAACCGGATACGCAGTATTTT. As protein: CASSSQPDTQYF. Looking up the rest from reference TRBV7-9 and TRBJ2-3 gives the full variable domain: DTGVSQNPRHKITKRGQNVTFRCDPISEHNRLYWYRQTLGQGPEFLTYFQNEAQLEKSRLLSDRFSAERPKGSFSTLEIQRTEQGDSAMYLCASSSQPDTQYFGPGTRLTVL.

The chain carries TRBV19 and TRBJ2-3, with a tentative D call TRBD2 (7 bases). The CDR3 spans 15 residues. Trimming pared 10 bases from V and 3 bases from J, leaving 20 bases between. Germline CDR1 reads LNHDA; CDR2 reads SQIVND (reference sequence). The CDR3, as DNA: TGTGCCACCACCCCTCTGGGGGGGGCAACAGATACGCAGTATTTT. This encodes CATTPLGGATDTQYF.

The V and J genes are TRBV10-1 and TRBJ2-7, with D perhaps TRBD1 (6 bases). Germline V gene data show CDR1 as WNHNN and CDR2 as SYGVQD (reference sequence). The CDR3 extends over 15 amino acids. The ends were cut back, 2 bases at V and 6 bases at J, with 17 bases in the middle. CDR3 DNA sequence: TGCGCCAGCAGTGAGAACGGCAGGGGACCTAGCGAGCAGTACTTC. Its translation: CASSENGRGPSEQYF.